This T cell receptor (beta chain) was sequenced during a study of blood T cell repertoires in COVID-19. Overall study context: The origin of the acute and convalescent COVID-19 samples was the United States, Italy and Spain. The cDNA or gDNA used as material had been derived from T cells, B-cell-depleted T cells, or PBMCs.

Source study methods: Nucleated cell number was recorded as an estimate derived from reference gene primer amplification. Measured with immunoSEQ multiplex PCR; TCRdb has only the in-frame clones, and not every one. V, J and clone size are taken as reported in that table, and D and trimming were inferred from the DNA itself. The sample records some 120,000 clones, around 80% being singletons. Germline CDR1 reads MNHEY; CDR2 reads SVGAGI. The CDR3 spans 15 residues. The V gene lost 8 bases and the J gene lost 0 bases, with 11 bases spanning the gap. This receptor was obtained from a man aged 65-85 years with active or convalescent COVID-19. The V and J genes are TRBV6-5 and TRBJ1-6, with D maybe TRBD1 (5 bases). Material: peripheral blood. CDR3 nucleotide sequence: TGTGCCAGCCGAGCAGGGTCCTCCTATAATTCACCCCTCCACTTT. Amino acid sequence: CASRAGSSYNSPLHF.